The present T cell receptor beta chain was sequenced within a study of cytomegalovirus exposure and HLA in healthy donors. On the study more broadly: The Caucasian-associated ancestry cluster contained about 80% of the roughly 400 genotyped donors.

Regarding the study as a whole: Prior analysis indicated that the majority of TCR beta V segments exhibited productivity approximately 90% or approximately 30% of the time. Diagnosis of cytomegalovirus status made by the classifier reportedly showed high specificity and sensitivity.

PCR used 60 Vbeta primers and 13 Jbeta primers. Libraries were prepared by immunoSEQ multiplex PCR; TCRdb keeps only in-frame clonotypes and omits some of them. Here the sample spans some 120,000 clones, roughly a tenth being singletons. Details on this clone: Its antigen is as yet unknown.

The V end was cut by 5 bases, the J end by 0 bases, with 7 bases between. Germline CDR1 MNHNS, CDR2 SASEGT. The CDR3 covers 14 residues. The sequence was obtained from a young man in good health and CMV-seronegative. The sample comprised PBMCs. The chain is built from TRBV6-1 and TRBJ1-4, with unresolved D. Here the CDR3 DNA reads TGTGCCAGCAGTACAGTCTCAACTAATGAAAAACTGTTTTTT. This encodes CASSTVSTNEKLFF.